This is a list of T cell receptor beta chains from one sample in a study of blood T cell repertoires in COVID-19. TCRdb keeps only in-frame clones here, not all; method: immunoSEQ multiplex PCR. The table includes under 200,000 clones, over 75% detected once. Sequencing input: PBMCs or T cells enriched from blood (not recorded which). Receptors were obtained from a man aged 50-59 years who had recovered from COVID-19. CDR3s include the opening cysteine and the closing phenylalanine or tryptophan. A D gene is named only where the DNA matches it firmly. Clone size appears in some rows only: once, few, many, or a class for an expanded clone.

clone_size,j_call,d_call,v_call,cdr3_aa,cdr3_nt
-,TRBJ2-1,TRBD2,TRBV4-1,CASSQDGGSYNEQFF,TGCGCCAGCAGCCAAGATGGCGGGAGCTACAATGAGCAGTTCTTC
-,TRBJ2-3,TRBD2,TRBV9,CASSPGTSGSAFADTQYF,TGTGCCAGCAGCCCCGGGACTAGCGGGAGTGCGTTTGCAGATACGCAGTATTTT
once,TRBJ1-5,-,TRBV3-1/TRBV3-2,CASSQDHRGNQPQHF,TGTGCCAGCAGCCAAGACCACAGGGGCAATCAGCCCCAGCATTTT
once,TRBJ1-5,-,TRBV19,CASSIWVRGSNQPQHF,TGTGCCAGTAGTATATGGGTAAGGGGTAGCAATCAGCCCCAGCATTTT
-,TRBJ1-4,TRBD1,TRBV7-2,CASSLGQGDEKLFF,TGTGCCAGCAGCTTAGGACAGGGGGATGAAAAACTGTTTTTT
-,TRBJ2-7,-,TRBV2,CASSFRLEYEQYF,TGTGCCAGCAGCTTCAGACTAGAATACGAGCAGTACTTC
-,TRBJ1-2,TRBD1,TRBV10-3,CAIRTDRAGGYGYTF,TGTGCCATCAGAACAGACAGGGCTGGTGGCTATGGCTACACCTTC
-,TRBJ2-3,-,TRBV6-1,CASSESSGTDTQYF,TGTGCCAGCAGTGAAAGTAGCGGCACAGATACGCAGTATTTT
-,TRBJ2-1,-,TRBV7-3,CASSLSRVDGEQFF,TGTGCCAGCAGCTTATCCCGGGTGGATGGTGAGCAGTTCTTC
-,TRBJ1-2,-,TRBV7-9,CASSQAAVNYGYTF,TGTGCCAGCAGCCAGGCAGCGGTTAACTATGGCTACACCTTC
-,TRBJ2-5,TRBD1,TRBV5-1,CASSGQGAGETQYF,TGCGCCAGCAGCGGACAGGGGGCGGGGGAGACCCAGTACTTC
few,TRBJ2-7,TRBD2,TRBV5-5,CASSLVGGLAGIYEQYF,TGTGCCAGCAGCTTGGTCGGGGGGTTAGCGGGGATTTACGAGCAGTACTTC
-,TRBJ2-7,-,TRBV28,CASSPGIAGEQYF,TGTGCCAGCAGTCCAGGGATCGCCGGCGAGCAGTACTTC
once,TRBJ1-2,TRBD1,TRBV5-1,CASRGGTGLGYTF,TGCGCCAGCAGGGGTGGGACAGGGCTCGGCTACACCTTC
-,TRBJ2-1,TRBD1,TRBV11-3,CASSLGTGVNEQFF,TGTGCCAGCAGCCTAGGGACAGGGGTGAATGAGCAGTTCTTC
few,TRBJ1-5,TRBD1,TRBV6-5,CASSWDRTGAQPQHF,TGTGCCAGCAGTTGGGATCGGACAGGGGCCCAGCCCCAGCATTTT
-,TRBJ1-3,-,TRBV5-1,CASSARVSGNTIYF,TGCGCCAGCAGCGCCAGGGTCTCTGGAAACACCATATATTTT
-,TRBJ1-3,-,TRBV12-3/TRBV12-4,CASSSGANTIYF,TGTGCCAGCAGTTCAGGTGCAAACACCATATATTTT
-,TRBJ2-4,TRBD2,TRBV10-3,CAISEGFTGGAKNIQYF,TGTGCCATCAGTGAGGGTTTCACGGGAGGGGCCAAAAACATTCAGTACTTC
-,TRBJ2-3,TRBD2,TRBV9,CASSVTSVWTSTDTQYF,TGTGCCAGCAGCGTCACTAGCGTCTGGACTAGCACAGATACGCAGTATTTT
once,TRBJ1-5,-,TRBV28,CASSSTEYSNQPQHF,TGTGCCAGCAGTTCAACAGAGTATAGCAATCAGCCCCAGCATTTT
-,TRBJ1-5,-,TRBV3-1/TRBV3-2,CASSQFPILGRYSNQPQHF,TGTGCCAGCAGCCAGTTCCCGATCTTGGGCCGTTATAGCAATCAGCCCCAGCATTTT
-,TRBJ2-7,-,TRBV7-2,CASSLVRGSSYEQYF,TGTGCCAGCAGCTTAGTACGGGGAAGCTCCTACGAGCAGTACTTC
-,TRBJ1-4,TRBD1,TRBV4-2,CASSHGTAGAATNEKLFF,TGTGCCAGCAGCCACGGGACAGCCGGCGCTGCAACTAATGAAAAACTGTTTTTT
-,TRBJ1-4,-,TRBV6-1,CASSKASATNEKLFF,TGTGCCAGCAGTAAAGCATCTGCAACTAATGAAAAACTGTTTTTT
-,TRBJ2-1,TRBD1,TRBV5-1,CASSRGRGRFGEQFF,TGCGCCAGCAGCAGGGGCAGGGGGCGCTTCGGTGAGCAGTTCTTC
few,TRBJ1-4,TRBD1,TRBV7-6,CASSLGVGGGEEKLFF,TGTGCCAGCAGCTTAGGGGTTGGAGGGGGCGAGGAAAAACTGTTTTTT
-,TRBJ1-1,-,TRBV10-3,CAISESDSRNTEAFF,TGTGCCATCAGTGAGTCTGACAGCCGGAACACTGAAGCTTTCTTT
-,TRBJ1-3,-,TRBV29-1,CSTYRDPGNTIYF,TGCAGCACCTACAGGGATCCTGGAAACACCATATATTTT
-,TRBJ2-1,TRBD2,TRBV29-1,CSGTSGGAFEQFF,TGCAGCGGGACTAGCGGGGGGGCCTTTGAGCAGTTCTTC
-,TRBJ2-5,TRBD1,TRBV7-3,CASSLTGDPKETQYF,TGTGCCAGCAGCCTGACAGGGGACCCCAAAGAGACCCAGTACTTC
-,TRBJ2-5,-,TRBV2,CASSPGGETQYF,TGTGCCAGCAGTCCCGGGGGAGAGACCCAGTACTTC
-,TRBJ2-7,TRBD2,TRBV27,CASSFLAGERHEQYF,TGTGCCAGCAGTTTCCTAGCGGGAGAAAGGCACGAGCAGTACTTC
-,TRBJ2-5,-,TRBV7-2,CASSLGGDLKETQYF,TGTGCCAGCAGCTTGGGGGGTGACTTAAAAGAGACCCAGTACTTC
-,TRBJ2-3,TRBD1,TRBV5-1,CASSLNGDRISPQYF,TGCGCCAGCAGCTTAAACGGGGACAGGATCAGCCCTCAGTATTTT
-,TRBJ1-4,TRBD1,TRBV29-1,CSVEEGTGGGEKLFF,TGCAGCGTTGAAGAGGGGACAGGGGGTGGCGAAAAACTGTTTTTT
-,TRBJ1-2,TRBD1,TRBV11-2,CASSFGPTGANTF,TGTGCCAGCAGCTTCGGCCCCACAGGGGCGAACACCTTC
few,TRBJ1-2,TRBD1,TRBV28,CAITRGRGYGYTF,TGTGCCATCACAAGGGGGCGCGGCTATGGCTACACCTTC
-,TRBJ2-5,TRBD2,TRBV3-1/TRBV3-2,CASSQVSGGAETQYF,TGTGCCAGCAGCCAAGTTAGCGGGGGGGCGGAGACCCAGTACTTC
-,TRBJ1-1,TRBD1,TRBV2,CASKLLTGGHTEAFF,TGTGCCAGCAAGCTCCTCACAGGGGGGCACACTGAAGCTTTCTTT
-,TRBJ1-6,-,TRBV5-4,CASSLAGLYNSPLHF,TGTGCCAGCAGCTTGGCAGGGTTATATAATTCACCCCTCCACTTT
few,TRBJ1-2,-,TRBV7-2,CASSSKLYGYTF,TGTGCCAGCAGCTCAAAACTGTATGGCTACACCTTC
-,TRBJ2-1,-,TRBV19,CASSIDPVLSSYNEQFF,TGTGCCAGTAGTATAGATCCGGTACTGAGCTCCTACAATGAGCAGTTCTTC
-,TRBJ2-2,-,TRBV7-2,CASSLRGTGTTNTGELFF,TGTGCCAGCAGCTTAAGGGGAACCGGGACAACGAACACCGGGGAGCTGTTTTTT
-,TRBJ1-2,TRBD1,TRBV28,CASSLETGRYGYTF,TGTGCCAGCAGTTTAGAGACAGGGAGGTATGGCTACACCTTC
-,TRBJ2-5,-,TRBV4-2,CASSQDGGSRQETQYF,TGTGCCAGCAGCCAGGACGGGGGAAGCAGACAAGAGACCCAGTACTTC
-,TRBJ2-1,TRBD1,TRBV28,CASSFLGTGAYNEQFF,TGTGCCAGCAGTTTCCTCGGGACAGGGGCCTACAATGAGCAGTTCTTC
-,TRBJ1-1,-,TRBV18,CASSPSQGRDTEAFF,TGTGCCAGCTCACCATCCCAGGGTCGGGACACTGAAGCTTTCTTT
-,TRBJ2-1,-,TRBV30,CAWSGGVNEQFF,TGTGCCTGGAGTGGGGGGGTGAATGAGCAGTTCTTC
-,TRBJ1-1,TRBD1,TRBV7-9,CASSPPTGQGAVIGEAFF,TGTGCCAGCAGCCCTCCAACCGGACAGGGGGCGGTTATAGGTGAAGCTTTCTTT
-,TRBJ1-2,-,TRBV6-5,CASSRLGGSYGYTF,TGTGCCAGCAGCCGACTCGGTGGAAGCTATGGCTACACCTTC
-,TRBJ1-2,-,TRBV27,CASSYSGRTNYGYTF,TGTGCCAGCAGTTATTCGGGGAGAACTAACTATGGCTACACCTTC
-,TRBJ2-7,TRBD2,TRBV5-1,CASSFSGGAYEQYF,TGCGCCAGCAGCTTTAGCGGGGGGGCCTACGAGCAGTACTTC
-,TRBJ2-5,TRBD1,TRBV5-5,CASSPTGVETQYF,TGTGCCAGCAGCCCGACAGGGGTGGAGACCCAGTACTTC
-,TRBJ1-5,-,TRBV15,CATSRDWAQPQHF,TGTGCCACCAGCAGAGATTGGGCTCAGCCCCAGCATTTT
few,TRBJ2-5,TRBD2,TRBV19,CASSIREVETQYF,TGTGCCAGTAGTATTCGGGAGGTAGAGACCCAGTACTTC
-,TRBJ2-3,TRBD2,TRBV6-4,CASSSGLVTDTQYF,TGTGCCAGCAGTTCGGGACTAGTCACAGATACGCAGTATTTT
-,TRBJ1-4,TRBD1,TRBV28,CASRPRGTGEDEKLFF,TGTGCCAGCAGACCGAGGGGGACAGGGGAAGATGAAAAACTGTTTTTT
-,TRBJ1-3,-,TRBV10-3,CATGSGNTIYF,TGTGCCACGGGCTCTGGAAACACCATATATTTT